This T cell receptor (beta chain) was documented in a study of Ad26.COV2.S vaccination and SARS-CoV-2 variants (dated by TCRdb to 2020 to 2023). With respect to the entire study: Vaccine-arm donors were drawn from COV1001, a multicentre, randomized, double-blind, placebo-controlled phase I-IIa trial of Ad26.COV2.S in healthy adults. Trial participants were randomized into five groups of five: low-dose or high-dose Ad26.COV2.S given once or twice, or placebo on both occasions. The TCR-sequenced set comprised approximately 32 samples: approximately 19 Ad26.COV2.S vaccine recipients, 5 placebo recipients and 8 SARS-CoV-2 convalescent individuals. The specificity and breadth of SARS-CoV-2-reactive T cell receptors after Ad26.COV2.S vaccination were assessed by TCRbeta repertoire sequencing. Throughout the experiments and outcome assessment, investigators stayed blinded to trial group allocation. Ad26.COV2.S was administered intramuscularly at 5 x 10^10 or 1 x 10^11 viral particles, either as a single shot or as two shots given 56 days apart. Study-level results and caveats: Spike-specific TCR breadth was higher in Ad26.COV2.S recipients than in placebo recipients (P = 0.0014). Vaccine and placebo recipients had similar non-spike TCR breadth, a finding consistent with the vaccine containing only spike. The study was not powered to compare responses between vaccine doses or regimens. After vaccination, spike-specific CD8+ and CD4+ T cell responses were reported to show substantial breadth. The authors noted that total T cell responses may have been underestimated by the TCR breadth and depth analyses.

Regarding this clone: The specificity of this receptor is unknown. No base quality information exists; no much larger clone differs at one position.

Based on the germline V gene, the CDR1 and CDR2 sequences are KGHSH and LQKENI. V was cut back by 2 bases and J by 1 base, leaving a gap of 7 bases between them. The CDR3 contains 14 residues, cysteine and phenylalanine counted. The sequence is cut down to CDR3 DNA, 42 bases in frame from base 1. The sample's treatment or condition label is to be understood as: 15 to 20 received Ad26.COV2.S at low or high dose, single or two shots; about five received placebo; per-sample allocation not given. Repertoires of vaccine and placebo recipients were sequenced from samples taken on day 63 after the first injection. In Cohort 1b, fewer than 30 adults aged 18-55 years were enrolled at a single site in Boston, USA, between 29 July and 7 August 2020. As a vaccine, Ad26.COV2.S was a replication-incompetent adenovirus type 26 vector that expressed a prefusion-stabilized SARS-CoV-2 spike protein derived from the original Wuhan strain.

The immunoSEQ Assay was used to sequence TCRbeta CDR3 regions. After extraction, genomic DNA underwent amplification by bias-controlled multiplex PCR, followed by high-throughput sequencing. On the authors' methods: Collapsing and filtering of sequences were performed to quantify the absolute abundance of each unique TCRbeta CDR3 region. T cell fraction was estimated by normalization of TCRbeta template counts to usable DNA, with usable DNA being measured through amplification of reference genes present in all nucleated cells. Repertoire TCRs were annotated as SARS-CoV-2-specific by exact matching of V gene, CDR3 amino acid sequence and J gene to a known reactive TCR set. The reference SARS-CoV-2 TCR set came from MIRA and was filtered for enrichment in COVID-19-positive ImmuneCODE repertoires, removing public or cross-reactive TCRs. Using the MIRA antigens, annotated TCRs were further analysed by specific ORF or by position within an ORF. Depth was the summed frequency of annotated unique rearrangements, while breadth was defined as annotated unique rearrangements over total unique productive rearrangements. Two-sided Wilcoxon rank-sum tests were used to compare TCR breadth between groups. Held by TCRdb, this immuneACCESS table contains in-frame sequences only and omits some clones. Under half of the omission traces to an unresolved V gene where checked; the cause of the rest is unknown. V and J calls and clone size are those listed in that table; D and trimming were worked out from the DNA. Present in this sample are 250,000 or so clones, 87% of which were seen just once. Together, the top ten hold roughly 3% of the sample.

The chain couples TRBV18 to TRBJ2-3; a weak D assignment points to TRBD2 (5 bases agree). The sequenced sample was peripheral blood, obtained in a trial of Ad26.COV2.S vaccine versus placebo. The clonotype originates from a person between 18 and 59 years old who received the Ad26.COV2.S COVID-19 vaccine or a placebo. The bases are TGTGCCAGCTCACCAACAGCGGGCACAGATACGCAGTATTTT. The encoded protein is CASSPTAGTDTQYF.